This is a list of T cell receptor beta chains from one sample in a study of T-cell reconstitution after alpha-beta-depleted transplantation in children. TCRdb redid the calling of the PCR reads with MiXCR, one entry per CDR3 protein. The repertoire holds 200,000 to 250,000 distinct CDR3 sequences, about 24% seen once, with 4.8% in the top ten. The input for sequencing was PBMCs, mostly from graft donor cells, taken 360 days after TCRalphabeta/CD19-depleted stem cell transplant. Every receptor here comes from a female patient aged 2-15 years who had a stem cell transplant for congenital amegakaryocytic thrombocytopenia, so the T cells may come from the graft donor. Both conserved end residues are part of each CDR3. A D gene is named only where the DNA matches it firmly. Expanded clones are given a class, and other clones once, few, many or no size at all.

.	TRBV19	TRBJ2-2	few	CASSMGLLTGELFF	TGTGCCAGTAGTATGGGACTCCTTACCGGGGAGCTGTTTTTT
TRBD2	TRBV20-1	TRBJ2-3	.	CSASTPLAGDRDTQYF	TGCAGTGCTAGCACCCCTCTAGCGGGGGACCGAGATACGCAGTATTTT
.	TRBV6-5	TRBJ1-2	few	CASRRGNLYGYTF	TGTGCCAGCAGGAGGGGGAACCTCTATGGCTACACCTTC
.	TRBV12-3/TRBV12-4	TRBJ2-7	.	CARPDQEGQSYEQYF	TGTGCCAGGCCCGATCAGGAGGGCCAGTCCTACGAGCAGTACTTC
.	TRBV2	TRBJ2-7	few	CASSRPYYEQYF	TGTGCCAGCAGTCGGCCCTATTACGAGCAGTACTTC
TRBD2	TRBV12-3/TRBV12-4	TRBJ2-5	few	CASASGLAEEYQETQYF	TGTGCCAGCGCTTCAGGACTAGCGGAAGAGTACCAAGAGACCCAGTACTTC
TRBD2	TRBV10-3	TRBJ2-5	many	CAIKPGLAILETQYF	TGTGCCATCAAACCGGGACTAGCGATTTTAGAGACCCAGTACTTC
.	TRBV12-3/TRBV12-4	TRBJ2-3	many	CASSLKRIDTQYF	TGTGCCAGCAGTTTAAAGCGAATAGATACGCAGTATTTT
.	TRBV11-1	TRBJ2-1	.	CASSLIRQGGSYNEQFF	TGTGCCAGCAGCTTAATCCGACAGGGAGGTTCCTACAATGAGCAGTTCTTC
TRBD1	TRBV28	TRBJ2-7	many	CASSLLQGAYEQYF	TGTGCCAGCAGTTTACTACAGGGGGCCTACGAGCAGTACTTC
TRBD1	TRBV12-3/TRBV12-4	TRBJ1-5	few	CASRPGGRGNQPQHF	TGTGCCAGCAGACCAGGGGGCCGGGGCAATCAGCCCCAGCATTTT
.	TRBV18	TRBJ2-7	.	CASSPGSGFYEQYF	TGTGCCAGCTCACCGGGGTCGGGGTTCTACGAGCAGTACTTC
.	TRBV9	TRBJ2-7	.	CASSVGQGTYEQYF	TGTGCCAGCAGCGTAGGGCAGGGAACCTACGAGCAGTACTTC
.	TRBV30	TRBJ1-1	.	CAWSGPGWNTEAFF	TGTGCCTGGAGCGGGCCAGGGTGGAACACTGAAGCTTTCTTT
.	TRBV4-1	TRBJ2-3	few	CASSQTGPWVTDTQYF	TGCGCCAGCAGCCAGACTGGACCGTGGGTCACAGATACGCAGTATTTT
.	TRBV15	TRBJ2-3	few	CATSRGVYTQYF	TGTGCCACCAGCAGAGGAGTGTATACGCAGTATTTT
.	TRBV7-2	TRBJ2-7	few	CASSLGGHIYEQYF	TGTGCCAGCAGCTTAGGGGGACACATATACGAGCAGTACTTC
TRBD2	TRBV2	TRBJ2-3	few	CASSRGLAGLSDTQYF	TGTGCCAGCAGTCGCGGACTAGCGGGGCTTTCAGATACGCAGTATTTT
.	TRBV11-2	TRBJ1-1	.	CASSLGSSPTEAFF	TGTGCCAGCAGCTTAGGGTCCAGTCCCACTGAAGCTTTCTTT
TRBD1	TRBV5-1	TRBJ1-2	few	CASSSGQVYYGYTF	TGCGCCAGCAGCTCCGGACAGGTTTACTATGGCTACACCTTC
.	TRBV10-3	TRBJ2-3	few	CAISEDWKRSTDTQYF	TGTGCCATCAGTGAAGATTGGAAGAGAAGCACAGATACGCAGTATTTT
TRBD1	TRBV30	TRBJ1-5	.	CAWSARQGRSQPQHF	TGTGCCTGGAGTGCAAGACAGGGGCGAAGTCAGCCCCAGCATTTT
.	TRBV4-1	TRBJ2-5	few	CASSQVQYQETQYF	TGCGCCAGCAGCCAAGTTCAGTACCAAGAGACCCAGTACTTC
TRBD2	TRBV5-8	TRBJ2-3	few	CASSLAGLSTDTQYF	TGTGCCAGCAGCTTAGCGGGGCTAAGCACAGATACGCAGTATTTT
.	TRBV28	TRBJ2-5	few	CAATPQNEETQYF	TGTGCCGCTACCCCACAGAACGAAGAGACCCAGTACTTC
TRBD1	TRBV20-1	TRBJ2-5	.	CSADDRGKETQYF	TGCAGTGCCGACGACAGGGGAAAAGAGACCCAGTACTTC
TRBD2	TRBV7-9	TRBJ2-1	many	CASSALTSGRDNEQFF	TGTGCCAGCAGCGCCCTGACTAGCGGGAGGGACAATGAGCAGTTCTTC